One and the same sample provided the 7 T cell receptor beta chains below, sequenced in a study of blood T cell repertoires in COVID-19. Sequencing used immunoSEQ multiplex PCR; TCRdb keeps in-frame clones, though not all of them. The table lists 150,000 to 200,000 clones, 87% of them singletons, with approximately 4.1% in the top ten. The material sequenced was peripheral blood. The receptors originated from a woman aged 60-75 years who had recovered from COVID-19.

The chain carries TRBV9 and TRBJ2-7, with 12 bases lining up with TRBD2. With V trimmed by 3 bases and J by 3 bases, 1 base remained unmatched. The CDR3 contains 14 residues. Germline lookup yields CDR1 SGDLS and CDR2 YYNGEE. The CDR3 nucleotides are TGTGCCAGCAGCGCGGGACTAGCGGGCTACGAGCAGTACTTC. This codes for CASSAGLAGYEQYF.

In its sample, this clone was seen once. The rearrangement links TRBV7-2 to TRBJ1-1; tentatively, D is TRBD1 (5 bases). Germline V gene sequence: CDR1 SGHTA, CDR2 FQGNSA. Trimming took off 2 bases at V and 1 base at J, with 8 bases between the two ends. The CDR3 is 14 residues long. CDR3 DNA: TGTGCCAGCAGCTTATTAGACAGGAACACTGAAGCTTTCTTT. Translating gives CASSLLDRNTEAFF.

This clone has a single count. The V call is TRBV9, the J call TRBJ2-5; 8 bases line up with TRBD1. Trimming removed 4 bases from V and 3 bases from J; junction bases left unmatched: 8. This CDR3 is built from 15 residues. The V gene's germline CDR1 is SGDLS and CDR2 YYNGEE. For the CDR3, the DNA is TGTGCCAGCAGCAGGTCAGGGGGCTGGGAAGAGACCCAGTACTTC. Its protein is CASSRSGGWEETQYF.

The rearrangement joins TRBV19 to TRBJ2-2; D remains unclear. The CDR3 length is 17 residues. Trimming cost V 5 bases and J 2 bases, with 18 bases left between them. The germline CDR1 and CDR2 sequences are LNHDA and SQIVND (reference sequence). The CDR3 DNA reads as TGTGCCAGTAGTCCCCCCGATTGGCCCTTTAACACCGGGGAGCTGTTTTTT. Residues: CASSPPDWPFNTGELFF.

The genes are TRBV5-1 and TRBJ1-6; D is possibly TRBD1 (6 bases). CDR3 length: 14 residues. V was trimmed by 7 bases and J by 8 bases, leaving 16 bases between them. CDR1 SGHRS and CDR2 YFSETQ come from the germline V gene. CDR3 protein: CASQGGGLDSPLHF. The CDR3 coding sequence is TGCGCCAGCCAAGGGGGGGGTCTTGATTCACCCCTCCACTTT. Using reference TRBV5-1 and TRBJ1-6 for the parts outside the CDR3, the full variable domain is KAGVTQTPRYLIKTRGQQVTLSCSPISGHRSVSWYQQTPGQGLQFLFEYFSETQRNKGNFPGRFSGRQFSNSRSEMNVSTLELGDSALYLCASQGGGLDSPLHFGNGTRLTVT.

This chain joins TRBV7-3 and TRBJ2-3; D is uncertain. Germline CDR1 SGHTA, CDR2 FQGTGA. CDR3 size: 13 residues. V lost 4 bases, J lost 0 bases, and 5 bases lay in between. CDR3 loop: CASSSTSTDTQYF. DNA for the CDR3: TGTGCCAGCAGCTCTACTAGCACAGATACGCAGTATTTT.

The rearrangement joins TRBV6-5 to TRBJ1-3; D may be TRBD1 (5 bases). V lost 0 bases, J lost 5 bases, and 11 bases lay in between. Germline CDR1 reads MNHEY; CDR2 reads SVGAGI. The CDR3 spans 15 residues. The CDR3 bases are TGTGCCAGCAGTTACTCGACCAGGGCGCGAAACACCATATATTTT. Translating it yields CASSYSTRARNTIYF.